This T cell receptor beta chain was retrieved from a study of T cells in Graves' hyperthyroidism and ophthalmopathy. Regions amplified from RNA transcripts were the TCR beta CDR3 regions. The HTBI primer set drove a first-round RT-PCR of the TCR CDR3. TCRdb reanalysed the multiplex PCR reads using MiXCR and keeps one entry per CDR3 protein. The sample has hundreds of thousands of distinct CDR3 sequences, just under 20% seen once. Ophthalmopathy in the patients scored at least 3 on Clinical Activity Score and at least 4 on NOSPECS grade, lasting under 3 months. On the basis of clinical symptoms, serum thyroxine and TRAb, thyroid ultrasound and orbital computed tomography, diagnoses were made. Extraction of PBMCs used roughly 9.3 ml of fresh peripheral blood. This clonotype showed up just a few times. Trimming shortened V by 7 bases and J by 2 bases, and 18 bases separated the two germline ends. Germline CDR1 reads MNHNS; CDR2 reads SASEGT. The CDR3 is made up of 16 amino acids.

The sequence was collected from a man aged 35 to 55 with Graves' ophthalmopathy. This chain joins TRBV6-1 and TRBJ2-1, with D possibly matching TRBD2 (6 bases). The sequenced material came from blood. CDR3: CASTRGAGSPYNEQFF. CDR3 sequence (DNA): TGTGCCAGCACGAGAGGGGCGGGATCCCCCTACAATGAGCAGTTCTTC.